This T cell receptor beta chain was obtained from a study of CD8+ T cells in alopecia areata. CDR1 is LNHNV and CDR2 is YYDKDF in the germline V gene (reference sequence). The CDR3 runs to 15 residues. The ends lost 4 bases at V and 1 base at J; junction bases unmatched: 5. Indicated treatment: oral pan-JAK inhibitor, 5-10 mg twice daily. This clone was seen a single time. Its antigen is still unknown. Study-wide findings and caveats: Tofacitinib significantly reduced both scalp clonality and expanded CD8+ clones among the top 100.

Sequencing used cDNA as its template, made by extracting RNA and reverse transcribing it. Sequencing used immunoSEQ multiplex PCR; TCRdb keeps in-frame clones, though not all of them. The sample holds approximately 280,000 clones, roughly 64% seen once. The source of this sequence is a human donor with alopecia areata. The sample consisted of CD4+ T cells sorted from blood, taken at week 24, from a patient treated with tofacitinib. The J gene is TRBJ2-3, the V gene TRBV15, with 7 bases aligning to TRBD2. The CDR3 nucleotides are TGTGCCACCAGCATGGGACTAACTGGCACAGATACGCAGTATTTT. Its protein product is CATSMGLTGTDTQYF.